The clone carrying this TCR beta chain was counted ten times or more. The CDR3 contains 15 residues. Between the trimmed V and J ends, which lost 2 bases and 2 bases, there was a span of 12 bases. CDR1 SQVTM and CDR2 ANQGSEA come from the germline V gene. TCRdb reprocessed the 5' RACE reads via MiXCR and lists one record per CDR3 protein. The data hold 56,000 or so distinct CDR3 sequences, with about 10% observed a single time. The data originate from a study of early T cells in non-severe SARS-CoV-2 infection. The chain combines TRBV29-1 with TRBJ2-2; D might be TRBD2 (5 bases). Source material: whole blood. The source of this sequence is an adult who was a healthcare worker with PCR-confirmed SARS-CoV-2 infection or an uninfected control (not recorded which). The CDR3 is CSVELQRPNTGELFF. The CDR3 coding sequence is TGCAGCGTTGAACTCCAGCGGCCAAACACCGGGGAGCTGTTTTTT.